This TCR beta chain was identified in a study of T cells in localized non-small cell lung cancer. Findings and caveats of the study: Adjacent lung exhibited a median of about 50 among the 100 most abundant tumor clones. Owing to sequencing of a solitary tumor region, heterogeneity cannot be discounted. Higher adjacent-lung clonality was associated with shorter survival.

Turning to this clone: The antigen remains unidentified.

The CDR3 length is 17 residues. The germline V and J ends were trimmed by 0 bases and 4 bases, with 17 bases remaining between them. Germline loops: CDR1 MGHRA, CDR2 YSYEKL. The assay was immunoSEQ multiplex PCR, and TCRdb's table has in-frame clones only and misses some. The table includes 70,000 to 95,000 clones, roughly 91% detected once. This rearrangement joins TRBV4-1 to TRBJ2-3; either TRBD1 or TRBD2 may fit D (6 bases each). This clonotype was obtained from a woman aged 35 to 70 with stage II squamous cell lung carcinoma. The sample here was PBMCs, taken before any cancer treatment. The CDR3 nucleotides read TGCGCCAGCAGCCAAGATCAGGGGTTAGCGGTGGCAGATACGCAGTATTTT. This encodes CASSQDQGLAVADTQYF.